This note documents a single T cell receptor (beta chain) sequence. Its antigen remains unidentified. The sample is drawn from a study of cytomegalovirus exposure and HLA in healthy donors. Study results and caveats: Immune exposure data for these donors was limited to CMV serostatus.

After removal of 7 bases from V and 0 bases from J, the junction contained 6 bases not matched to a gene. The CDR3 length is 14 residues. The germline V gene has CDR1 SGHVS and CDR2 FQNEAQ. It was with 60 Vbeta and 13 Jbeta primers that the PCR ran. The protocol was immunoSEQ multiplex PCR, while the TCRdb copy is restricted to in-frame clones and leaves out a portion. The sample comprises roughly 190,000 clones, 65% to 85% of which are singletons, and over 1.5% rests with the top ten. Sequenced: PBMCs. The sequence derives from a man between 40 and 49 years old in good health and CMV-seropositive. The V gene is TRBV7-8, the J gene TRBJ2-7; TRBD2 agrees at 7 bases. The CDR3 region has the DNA TGTGCCAGCATGCTCGGGACTAACTCCTACGAGCAGTACTTC. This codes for CASMLGTNSYEQYF.